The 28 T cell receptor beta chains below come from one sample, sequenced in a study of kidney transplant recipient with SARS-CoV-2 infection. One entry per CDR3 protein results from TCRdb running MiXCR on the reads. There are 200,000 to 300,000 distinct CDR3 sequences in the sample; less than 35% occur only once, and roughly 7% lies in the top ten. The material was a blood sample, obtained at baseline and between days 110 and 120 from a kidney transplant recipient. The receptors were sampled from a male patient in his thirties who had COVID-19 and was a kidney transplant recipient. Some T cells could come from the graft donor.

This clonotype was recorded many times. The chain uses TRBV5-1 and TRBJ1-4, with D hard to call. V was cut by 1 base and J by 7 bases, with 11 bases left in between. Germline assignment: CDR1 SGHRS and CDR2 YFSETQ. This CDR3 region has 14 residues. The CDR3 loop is CASSLTPSPEKLFF. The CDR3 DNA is TGCGCCAGCAGCTTGACACCTTCCCCTGAAAAACTGTTTTTT.

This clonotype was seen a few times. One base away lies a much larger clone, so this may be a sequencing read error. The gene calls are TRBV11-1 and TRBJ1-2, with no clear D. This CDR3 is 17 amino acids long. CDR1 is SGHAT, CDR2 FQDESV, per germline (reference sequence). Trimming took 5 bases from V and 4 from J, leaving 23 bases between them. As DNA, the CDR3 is TGTGCCAGCAGCCGTTATAATAAGGCTGGAAAGGCCTATGGCTACACCTTC. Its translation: CASSRYNKAGKAYGYTF.

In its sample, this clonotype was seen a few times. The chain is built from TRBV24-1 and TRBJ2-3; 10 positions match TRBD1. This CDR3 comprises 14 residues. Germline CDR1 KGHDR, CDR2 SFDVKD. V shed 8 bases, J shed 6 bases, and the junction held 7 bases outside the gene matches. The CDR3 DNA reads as TGTGCCACCAAGATGACAGGGGGCGGCGATACGCAGTATTTT. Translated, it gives CATKMTGGGDTQYF.

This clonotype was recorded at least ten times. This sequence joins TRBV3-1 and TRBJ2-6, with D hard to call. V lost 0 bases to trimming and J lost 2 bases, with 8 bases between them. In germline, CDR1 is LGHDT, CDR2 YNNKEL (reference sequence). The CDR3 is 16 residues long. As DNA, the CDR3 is TGTGCCAGCAGCCAAGATTGGGGAACTGGGGCCAACGTCCTGACTTTC. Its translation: CASSQDWGTGANVLTF.

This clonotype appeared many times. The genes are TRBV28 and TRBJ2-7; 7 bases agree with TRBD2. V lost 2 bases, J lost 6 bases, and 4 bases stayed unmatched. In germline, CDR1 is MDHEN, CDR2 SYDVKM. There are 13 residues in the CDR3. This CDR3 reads CASSLGGSFEQYF. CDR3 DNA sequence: TGTGCCAGCAGTTTAGGCGGGAGTTTCGAGCAGTACTTC.

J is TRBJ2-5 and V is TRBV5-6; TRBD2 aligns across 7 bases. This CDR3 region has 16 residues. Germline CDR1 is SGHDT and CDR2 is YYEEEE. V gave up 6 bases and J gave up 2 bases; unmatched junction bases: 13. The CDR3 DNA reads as TGTGCCAGCACCCACGCCGCGGGAGAAGCACAAGAGACCCAGTACTTC. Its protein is CASTHAAGEAQETQYF.

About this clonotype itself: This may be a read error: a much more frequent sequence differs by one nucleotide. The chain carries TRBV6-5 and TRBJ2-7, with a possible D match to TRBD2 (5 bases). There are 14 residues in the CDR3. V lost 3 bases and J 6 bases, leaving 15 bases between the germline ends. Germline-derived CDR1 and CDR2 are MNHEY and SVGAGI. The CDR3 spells CASSYSVGVPEQYF. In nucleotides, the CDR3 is TGTGCCAGCAGTTATTCGGTCGGGGTGCCCGAGCAGTACTTC.

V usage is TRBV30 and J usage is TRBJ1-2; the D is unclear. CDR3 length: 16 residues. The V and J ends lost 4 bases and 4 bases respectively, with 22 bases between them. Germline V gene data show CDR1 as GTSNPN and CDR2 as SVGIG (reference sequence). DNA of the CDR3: TGTGCCTGGATAACCGGGCGTTATAGAAAGGCCTATGGCTACACCTTC. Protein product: CAWITGRYRKAYGYTF. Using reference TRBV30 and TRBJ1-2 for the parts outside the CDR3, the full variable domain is SQTIHQWPATLVQPVGSPLSLECTVEGTSNPNLYWYRQAAGRGLQLLFYSVGIGQISSEVPQNLSASRPQDRQFILSSKKLLLSDSGFYLCAWITGRYRKAYGYTFGSGTRLTVV.

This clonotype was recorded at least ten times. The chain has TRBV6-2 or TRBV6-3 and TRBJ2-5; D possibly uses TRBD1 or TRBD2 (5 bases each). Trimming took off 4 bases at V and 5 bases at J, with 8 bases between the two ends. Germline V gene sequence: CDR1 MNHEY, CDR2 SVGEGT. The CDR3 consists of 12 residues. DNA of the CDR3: TGTGCCAGCAGTTCCTGGGGGGAGACCCAGTACTTC. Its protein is CASSSWGETQYF.

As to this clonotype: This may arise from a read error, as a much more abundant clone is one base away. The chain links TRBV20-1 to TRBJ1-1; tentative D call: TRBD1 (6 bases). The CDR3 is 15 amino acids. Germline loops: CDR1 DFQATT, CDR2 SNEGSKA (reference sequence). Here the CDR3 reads CSARDRRTENAEAFF. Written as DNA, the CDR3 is TGCAGTGCTAGAGATAGGAGGACAGAGAACGCTGAAGCTTTCTTT.

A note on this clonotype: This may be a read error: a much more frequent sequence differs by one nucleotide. CDR3 DNA sequence: TGCGCCAGCAGCCAAGATACGGTAGCGGGAGGGCTGGGGAATGAGCAGTTCTTC. This codes for CASSQDTVAGGLGNEQFF. The rearrangement joins TRBV4-1 to TRBJ2-1, with 11 positions matching TRBD2. CDR3 length: 18 residues. Germline trimming cut 0 bases from V and 7 bases from J; bases unmatched to any gene: 11. Germline lookup yields CDR1 MGHRA and CDR2 YSYEKL.

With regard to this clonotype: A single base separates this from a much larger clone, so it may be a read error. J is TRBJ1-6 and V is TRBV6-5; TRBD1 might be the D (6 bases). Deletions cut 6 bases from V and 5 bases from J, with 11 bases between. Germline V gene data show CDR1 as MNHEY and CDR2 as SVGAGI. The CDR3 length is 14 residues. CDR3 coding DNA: TGTGCCAGCAGCGACAGGAAGGATAATTCACCCCTCCACTTT. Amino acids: CASSDRKDNSPLHF.

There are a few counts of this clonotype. This CDR3 is CASSSRRESRKTYGYTF. The CDR3, as DNA: TGTGCCAGCAGCAGTCGTCGTGAATCTCGAAAGACCTATGGCTACACCTTC. The chain combines TRBV7-6 with TRBJ1-2; D is unclear. The CDR3 consists of 17 residues. Looked up from germline, CDR1 is SGHVS and CDR2 is FNYEAQ. The V gene lost 5 bases and the J gene lost 4 bases, with 23 bases spanning the gap.

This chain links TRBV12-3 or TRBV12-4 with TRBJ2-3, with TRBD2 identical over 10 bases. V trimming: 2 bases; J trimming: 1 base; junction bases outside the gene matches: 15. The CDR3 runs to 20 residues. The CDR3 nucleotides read TGTGCCAGCAGTTTATTGCCTAGCGGGAGTCCGACCTCTGGCACAGATACGCAGTATTTT. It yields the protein CASSLLPSGSPTSGTDTQYF.

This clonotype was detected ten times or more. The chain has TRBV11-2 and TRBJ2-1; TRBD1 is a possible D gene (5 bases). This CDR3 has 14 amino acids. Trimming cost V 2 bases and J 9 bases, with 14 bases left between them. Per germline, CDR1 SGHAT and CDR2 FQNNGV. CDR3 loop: CASSLFAGQGEQFF. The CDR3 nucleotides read TGTGCCAGCAGCTTATTTGCCGGGCAGGGTGAGCAGTTCTTC.

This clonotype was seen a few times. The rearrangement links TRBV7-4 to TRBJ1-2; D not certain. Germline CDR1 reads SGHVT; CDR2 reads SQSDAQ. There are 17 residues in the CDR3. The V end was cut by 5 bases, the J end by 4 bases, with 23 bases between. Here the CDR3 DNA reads TGTGCCAGCAGCGCGGGGATTTCAGCTCGAAAGACCTATGGCTACACCTTC. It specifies CASSAGISARKTYGYTF.

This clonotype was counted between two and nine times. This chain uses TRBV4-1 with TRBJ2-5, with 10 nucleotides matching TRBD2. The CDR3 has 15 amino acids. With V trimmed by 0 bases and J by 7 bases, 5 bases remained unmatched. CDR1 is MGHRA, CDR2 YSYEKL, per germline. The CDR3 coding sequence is TGCGCCAGCAGCCAAGATCTCGGGACTAGCGTGACCCAGTACTTC. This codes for CASSQDLGTSVTQYF.

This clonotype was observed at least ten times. This chain's CDR3 is CAWSLPGTGDSPLHF. CDR3 in DNA: TGTGCCTGGAGTCTCCCCGGGACAGGGGACTCACCCCTCCACTTT. V gene TRBV30 combines with J gene TRBJ1-6; 10 bases agree with TRBD1. CDR1 and CDR2 from the germline V gene are GTSNPN and SVGIG (reference sequence). The CDR3 consists of 15 residues. Trimming took 2 bases from V and 10 from J; bases not matched to a gene: 8.

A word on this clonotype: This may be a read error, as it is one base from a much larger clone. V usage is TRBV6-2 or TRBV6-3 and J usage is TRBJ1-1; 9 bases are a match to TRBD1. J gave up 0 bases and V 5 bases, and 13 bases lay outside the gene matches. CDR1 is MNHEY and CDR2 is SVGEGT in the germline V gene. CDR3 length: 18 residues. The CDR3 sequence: CASSHYQDRGFMNTEAFF. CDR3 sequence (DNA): TGTGCCAGCAGTCATTACCAGGACAGGGGTTTTATGAACACTGAAGCTTTCTTT.

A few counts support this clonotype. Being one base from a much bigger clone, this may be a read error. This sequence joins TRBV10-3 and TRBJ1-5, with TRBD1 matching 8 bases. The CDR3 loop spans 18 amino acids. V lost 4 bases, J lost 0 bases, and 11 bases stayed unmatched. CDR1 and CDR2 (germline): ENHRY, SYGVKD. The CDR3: CAISVSRTGSYSNQPQHF. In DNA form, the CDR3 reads TGTGCCATCAGTGTGTCGAGGACAGGGTCCTATAGCAATCAGCCCCAGCATTTT.

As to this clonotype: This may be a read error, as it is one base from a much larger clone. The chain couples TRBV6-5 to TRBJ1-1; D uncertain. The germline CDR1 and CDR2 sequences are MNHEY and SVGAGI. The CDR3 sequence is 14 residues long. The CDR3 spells CASSPTRVNTEALF. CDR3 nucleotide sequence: TGTGCCAGCAGTCCGACGCGGGTGAACACTGAAGCTCTCTTT.

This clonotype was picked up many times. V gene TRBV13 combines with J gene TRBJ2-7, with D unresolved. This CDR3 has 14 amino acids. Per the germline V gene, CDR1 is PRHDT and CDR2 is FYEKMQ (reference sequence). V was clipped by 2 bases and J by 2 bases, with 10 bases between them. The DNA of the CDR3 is TGTGCCAGCAGCTTATTTGGCAGTACCTACGAGCAGTACTTC. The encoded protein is CASSLFGSTYEQYF.

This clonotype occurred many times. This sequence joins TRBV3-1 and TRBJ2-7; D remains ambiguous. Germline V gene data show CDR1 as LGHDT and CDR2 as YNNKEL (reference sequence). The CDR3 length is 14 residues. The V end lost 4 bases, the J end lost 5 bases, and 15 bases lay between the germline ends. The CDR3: CASSLTGPKDEQYF. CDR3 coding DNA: TGTGCCAGCAGCCTAACCGGGCCGAAGGACGAGCAGTACTTC.

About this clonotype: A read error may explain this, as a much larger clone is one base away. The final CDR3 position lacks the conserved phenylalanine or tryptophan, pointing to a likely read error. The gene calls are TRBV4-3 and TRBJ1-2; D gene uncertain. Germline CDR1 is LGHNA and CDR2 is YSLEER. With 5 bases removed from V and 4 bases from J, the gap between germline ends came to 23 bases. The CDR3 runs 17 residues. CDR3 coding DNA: TGCGCCAGCAGCGTTCAGATAGGACGTCGAAAGACCTATGGCTACACCTCC. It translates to CASSVQIGRRKTYGYTS.

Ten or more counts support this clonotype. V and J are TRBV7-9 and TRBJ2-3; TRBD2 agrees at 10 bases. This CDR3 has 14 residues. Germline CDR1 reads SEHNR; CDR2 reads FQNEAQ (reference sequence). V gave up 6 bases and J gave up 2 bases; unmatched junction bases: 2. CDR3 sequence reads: CASSLAGATDTQYF. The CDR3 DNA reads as TGTGCCAGCAGTCTAGCGGGAGCCACAGATACGCAGTATTTT.

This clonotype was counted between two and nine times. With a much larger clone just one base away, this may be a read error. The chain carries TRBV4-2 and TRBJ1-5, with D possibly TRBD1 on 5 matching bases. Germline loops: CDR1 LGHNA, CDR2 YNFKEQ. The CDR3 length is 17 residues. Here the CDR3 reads CAGSQERGGHQNQPQHF. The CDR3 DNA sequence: TGTGCCGGCAGCCAAGAGAGGGGTGGCCACCAGAATCAGCCCCAGCATTTT.

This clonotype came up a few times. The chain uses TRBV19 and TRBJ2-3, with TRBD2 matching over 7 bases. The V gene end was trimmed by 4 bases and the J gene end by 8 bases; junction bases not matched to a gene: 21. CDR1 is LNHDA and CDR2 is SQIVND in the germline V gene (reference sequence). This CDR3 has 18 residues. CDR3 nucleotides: TGTGCCAGTAGTACTCTTGACTCGGCTAGCGGTTATCTCGGTACGCAGTATTTT. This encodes CASSTLDSASGYLGTQYF.

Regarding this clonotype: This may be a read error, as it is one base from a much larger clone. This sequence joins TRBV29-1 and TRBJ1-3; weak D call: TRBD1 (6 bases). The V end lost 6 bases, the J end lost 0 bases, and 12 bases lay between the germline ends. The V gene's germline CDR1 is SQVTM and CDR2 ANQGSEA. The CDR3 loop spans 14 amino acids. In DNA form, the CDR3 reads TGCAGCGTATTACCAGGGGCCTCTGGAAACACCATATATTTT. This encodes CSVLPGASGNTIYF. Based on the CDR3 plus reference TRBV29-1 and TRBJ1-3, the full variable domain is SAVISQKPSRDICQRGTSLTIQCQVDSQVTMMFWYRQQPGQSLTLIATANQGSEATYESGFVIDKFPISRPNLTFSTLTVSNMSPEDSSIYLCSVLPGASGNTIYFGEGSWLTVV.